The 24 T cell receptor beta chains below all came from one sample that was sequenced in a study of early T cells in non-severe SARS-CoV-2 infection. TCRdb re-called the 5' RACE reads through MiXCR, storing one row per CDR3 protein. The sample lists about 40,000 distinct CDR3 sequences, over 3.5% occurring once. The sequencing sample was made of whole blood. Receptors were obtained from an adult who was a healthcare worker with PCR-confirmed SARS-CoV-2 infection or an uninfected control (not recorded which).

This clonotype was seen a handful of times. The rearrangement uses TRBV2 and TRBJ1-2; 7 nucleotides agree with TRBD1. Per the germline V gene, CDR1 is SNHLY and CDR2 is FYNNEI. J was trimmed by 4 bases and V by 7 bases; bases with no gene match: 6. This CDR3 is built from 13 residues. The CDR3 region has the DNA TGTGCCAGCACCAAGACAGGGCCCTATGGCTACACCTTC. It codes for CASTKTGPYGYTF.

This rearrangement joins TRBV4-3 to TRBJ1-3; D is uncertain. Germline loops: CDR1 LGHNA, CDR2 YSLEER. The CDR3 length is 12 residues. The V gene lost 3 bases and the J gene lost 7 bases, with 7 bases spanning the gap. CDR3 loop: CASSQSSNTIYF. In nucleotides, the CDR3 is TGCGCCAGCAGCCAGTCCAGTAACACCATATATTTT.

This clonotype was counted many times. V and J are TRBV30 and TRBJ1-6; maybe TRBD1 (5 bases). CDR1 and CDR2 (germline): GTSNPN, SVGIG (reference sequence). Trimming left V 4 bases short and J 0 bases short, with 7 bases between. The CDR3 extends over 14 amino acids. The CDR3, as DNA: TGTGCCTGGATGGGGGGCTCCTATAATTCACCCCTCCACTTT. It translates to CAWMGGSYNSPLHF.

V is TRBV28 and J is TRBJ2-3; TRBD1 or TRBD2 may be the D gene (5 bases each). Germline CDR1 MDHEN, CDR2 SYDVKM. The CDR3 sequence is 14 residues long. V was trimmed by 6 bases and J by 5 bases, leaving 15 bases between them. In DNA form, the CDR3 reads TGTGCCAGCAGCTCTCCGGGGACCTTAGATACGCAGTATTTT. Protein product: CASSSPGTLDTQYF. Full variable domain (missing parts from reference TRBV28 and TRBJ2-3): DVKVTQSSRYLVKRTGEKVFLECVQDMDHENMFWYRQDPGLGLRLIYFSYDVKMKEKGDIPEGYSVSREKKERFSLILESASTNQTSMYLCASSSPGTLDTQYFGPGTRLTVL.

The chain couples TRBV5-4 to TRBJ2-1, with D perhaps being TRBD1 or TRBD2 (5 bases each). The CDR3 runs 16 residues. CDR1 and CDR2 (germline): SGHNT, YYREEE (reference sequence). Deletions cut 0 bases from V and 4 bases from J, with 14 bases between. The CDR3: CASSLVTGTVYNEQFF. As DNA, the CDR3 is TGTGCCAGCAGCTTGGTGACCGGGACCGTTTACAATGAGCAGTTCTTC.

This sequence joins TRBV4-3 and TRBJ2-4; weak D call: TRBD1 (6 bases). V dropped 0 bases and J dropped 8 bases, with 17 bases sitting between them. Germline CDR1 reads LGHNA; CDR2 reads YSLEER. The CDR3 covers 16 residues. The chain's CDR3 is CASSQEQVRGVDIQYF. The CDR3 DNA sequence: TGCGCCAGCAGCCAAGAACAGGTCAGGGGAGTGGACATTCAGTACTTC.

There are many counts of this clonotype. The CDR3 reads CAISDRAIKNTEAFF. For the CDR3, the DNA is TGTGCCATCAGTGACAGGGCGATTAAGAACACTGAAGCTTTCTTT. The chain recombines TRBV10-3 with TRBJ1-1, with a tentative D call TRBD1 (5 bases). Germline-derived CDR1 and CDR2 are ENHRY and SYGVKD. V was pared by 3 bases and J by 1 base, with 12 bases between. The CDR3 has 15 residues.

This clonotype came up many times. This chain links TRBV7-3 with TRBJ2-1, with a tentative D call TRBD2 (6 bases). CDR1 SGHTA and CDR2 FQGTGA come from the germline V gene. The CDR3 spans 18 residues. V lost 1 base and J lost 2, with 18 bases in between. DNA of the CDR3: TGTGCCAGCAGCTTAAAGGGGTTTACGGGACTGACCTACAATGAGCAGTTCTTC. It codes for CASSLKGFTGLTYNEQFF.

A few counts support this clonotype. The chain couples TRBV2 to TRBJ2-5, with D unresolved. Germline CDR1 and CDR2: SNHLY and FYNNEI. V lost 6 bases, J lost 3 bases, and 8 bases lay in between. This CDR3 has 12 residues. The CDR3 spells CASRNVEETQYF. The CDR3 region has the DNA TGTGCCAGCAGGAACGTGGAAGAGACCCAGTACTTC.

V is TRBV5-8 and J is TRBJ1-5, with D unclear. This CDR3 has 14 amino acids. V lost 4 bases to trimming and J lost 4 bases, with 12 bases between them. Germline lookup yields CDR1 SGHTS and CDR2 YDEGEE. The CDR3 coding sequence is TGTGCCAGCAGCCTCCCCATCCCAAATCAGCCCCAGCATTTT. Translation: CASSLPIPNQPQHF.

This clonotype was seen a few times. The chain joins TRBV28 to TRBJ1-1; 10 bases agree with TRBD1. The CDR3 has 16 amino acids. Germline V gene data show CDR1 as MDHEN and CDR2 as SYDVKM. V lost 5 bases and J lost 0; bases outside the gene matches: 6. CDR3 coding DNA: TGTGCCAGCAGTCGGGGGACAGGGGATATGAACACTGAAGCTTTCTTT. Amino acid sequence: CASSRGTGDMNTEAFF.

This clonotype was found many times. The V gene is TRBV18, the J gene TRBJ1-5; D not resolved. Germline V gene lookup returns CDR1 KGHSH and CDR2 LQKENI. Trimming shortened V by 6 bases and J by 5 bases, and 11 bases separated the two germline ends. The CDR3 is 13 amino acids. DNA for the CDR3: TGTGCCAGCTCGCCTGGCGAGGATCAGCCCCAGCATTTT. It encodes CASSPGEDQPQHF.

The sample holds many counts of this clonotype. The rearrangement links TRBV3-1 to TRBJ2-3; TRBD2 matches at 9 bases. CDR3 length: 18 amino acids. The germline V gene encodes CDR1 LGHDT and CDR2 YNNKEL (reference sequence). Germline trimming cut 0 bases from V and 0 bases from J; bases unmatched to any gene: 7. The CDR3 nucleotides read TGTGCCAGCAGCCAAGAGTATAGCGGGGGACTCAGCACAGATACGCAGTATTTT. Its translation is CASSQEYSGGLSTDTQYF.

This clonotype was recorded many times. The chain combines TRBV6-6 with TRBJ1-1; D is perhaps TRBD1 (5 bases). The germline V gene encodes CDR1 MNHNY and CDR2 SVGAGI (reference sequence). V dropped 6 bases and J dropped 4 bases, with 15 bases sitting between them. CDR3 length: 14 amino acids. CDR3 region: CASSPLGVGTEAFF. CDR3 nucleotides: TGTGCCAGCAGCCCCCTAGGGGTCGGCACTGAAGCTTTCTTT.

In its sample, this clonotype is medium-sized. The gene calls are TRBV7-2 and TRBJ2-1; D may be TRBD2 (5 bases). Germline V gene sequence: CDR1 SGHTA, CDR2 FQGNSA. The CDR3 extends over 19 amino acids. V was trimmed by 4 bases and J by 5 bases, leaving 27 bases between them. CDR3 DNA: TGTGCCAGCAGCTCTAGTCGAGGCGAGGACTGGGATCTAGACAATGAGCAGTTCTTC. Translating it yields CASSSSRGEDWDLDNEQFF.

This clonotype was recorded many times. The V call is TRBV20-1, the J call TRBJ1-2; D possibly corresponds to TRBD1 (5 bases). Germline CDR1 reads DFQATT; CDR2 reads SNEGSKA (reference sequence). The CDR3 has 13 amino acids. V was trimmed by 6 bases and J by 2 bases, leaving 13 bases between them. The CDR3, as DNA: TGCAGTGCCCGCCGGGACCTAAACTATGGCTACACCTTC. It encodes CSARRDLNYGYTF.

This clonotype showed up many times. The CDR3 region is CASSLAVVAGTYEQYF. Written as DNA, the CDR3 is TGCGCCAGCAGCTTGGCCGTGGTAGCGGGGACCTACGAGCAGTACTTC. This chain joins TRBV5-1 and TRBJ2-7; TRBD2 matches 8 bases. CDR1 and CDR2 from the germline V gene are SGHRS and YFSETQ. The V gene end was trimmed by 0 bases and the J gene end by 2 bases; junction bases not matched to a gene: 7. The CDR3 extends over 16 amino acids.

This clonotype was found many times. The chain has TRBV10-2 and TRBJ2-1; D tentatively reads TRBD1 or TRBD2 (5 bases each). Trimming took 7 bases from V and 8 from J, leaving 18 bases between them. Germline V lookup: CDR1 WSHSY, CDR2 SAAADI. The CDR3 runs to 14 residues. The CDR3 coding sequence is TGCGCCAGCACTCCGGGACCCACAACGGATGAGCAGTTCTTC. It encodes CASTPGPTTDEQFF.

This clonotype occurred many times. The chain recombines TRBV12-3 or TRBV12-4 with TRBJ1-1; 8 bases are shared with TRBD1. Germline trimming cut 6 bases from V and 5 bases from J; bases unmatched to any gene: 8. CDR3 length: 14 amino acids. CDR3 in DNA: TGTGCCAGCAGAGTTACAGGGGGAGGGACTGAAGCTTTCTTT. It codes for CASRVTGGGTEAFF.

This clonotype was counted at least ten times. The chain uses TRBV28 and TRBJ1-6; tentative D call: TRBD1 (5 bases). CDR1 MDHEN and CDR2 SYDVKM come from the germline V gene. V was cut by 4 bases and J by 12 bases, with 22 bases left in between. The CDR3 sequence is 16 residues long. CDR3 region: CASSSPWGTAVGPLHF. The DNA for the CDR3 is TGTGCCAGCAGTTCACCTTGGGGGACCGCGGTGGGACCCCTCCACTTT.

This clonotype occurred a few times. The V gene is TRBV15, the J gene TRBJ2-3, with TRBD2 as a possible D gene (6 bases). The V end was cut by 0 bases, the J end by 2 bases, with 24 bases between. Germline values: CDR1 LNHNV, CDR2 YYDKDF (reference sequence). The CDR3 is 20 residues long. This chain's CDR3 is CATSREIGGLVSRYTDTQYF. The DNA of the CDR3 is TGTGCCACCAGCAGAGAAATAGGAGGGCTAGTAAGTCGGTACACAGATACGCAGTATTTT.

This clonotype was observed many times. The chain is built from TRBV7-9 and TRBJ2-5; D is possibly TRBD1 (6 bases). Germline V gene lookup returns CDR1 SEHNR and CDR2 FQNEAQ (reference sequence). V lost 4 bases to trimming and J lost 1 base, with 10 bases between them. The CDR3 extends over 14 amino acids. The CDR3 nucleotides are TGTGCCAGCAGCTCCGGGACACCCCAAGAGACCCAGTACTTC. Amino acids: CASSSGTPQETQYF.

This clonotype was picked up many times. The CDR3 DNA is TGCAGTGCCGAGTTTGGGACAGTACAAGAGACCCAGTACTTC. It translates to CSAEFGTVQETQYF. The rearrangement uses TRBV20-1 and TRBJ2-5; TRBD1 matches at 7 bases. V gave up 6 bases and J gave up 2 bases; unmatched junction bases: 9. The germline V gene has CDR1 DFQATT and CDR2 SNEGSKA (reference sequence). This CDR3 is 14 amino acids long.

This clonotype appeared a few times. The rearrangement uses TRBV30 and TRBJ1-1; no clear D gene. The CDR3 spans 15 residues. Trimming shortened V by 0 bases and J by 6 bases, and 17 bases separated the two germline ends. Per germline, CDR1 GTSNPN and CDR2 SVGIG (reference sequence). This CDR3 reads CAWSVRTRSAPEAFF. The CDR3 bases are TGTGCCTGGAGTGTACGAACACGATCCGCCCCTGAAGCTTTCTTT. Together with reference TRBV30 and TRBJ1-1, the CDR3 gives the full variable domain: SQTIHQWPATLVQPVGSPLSLECTVEGTSNPNLYWYRQAAGRGLQLLFYSVGIGQISSEVPQNLSASRPQDRQFILSSKKLLLSDSGFYLCAWSVRTRSAPEAFFGQGTRLTVV.